This T cell receptor beta chain was retrieved from a study of control samples from healthy donors and cancer patients. The CDR3 loop spans 13 amino acids. The J segment lost 6 bases and the V segment lost 4 bases, leaving 4 bases of the junction unmatched. Germline-derived CDR1 and CDR2 are SGDLS and YYNGEE. The data were produced by immunoSEQ multiplex PCR, yet TCRdb's version contains in-frame clones alone and is incomplete. This table holds fewer than 200,000 clones, around 90% found once. The gene calls are TRBV9 and TRBJ1-1; TRBD1 agrees at 9 bases. Sequencing was carried out using blood. This TCR was sampled from a woman between 45 and 65 years old in good health. This CDR3 reads CASSTRQGAEAFF. CDR3 coding DNA: TGTGCCAGCAGCACCCGACAGGGGGCTGAAGCTTTCTTT. Full variable domain (remainder filled in from reference TRBV9 and TRBJ1-1): DSGVTQTPKHLITATGQRVTLRCSPRSGDLSVYWYQQSLDQGLQFLIQYYNGEERAKGNILERFSAQQFPDLHSELNLSSLELGDSALYFCASSTRQGAEAFFGQGTRLTVV.